These T cell receptor beta chains were read from a single sample in a study of blood T cell repertoires in COVID-19. Sequenced by immunoSEQ multiplex PCR; TCRdb stores in-frame clones only, minus some. The sample comprises roughly 250,000 clones, around four fifths of which are singletons, and over 5.5% rests with the top ten. Sample: peripheral blood. The receptors originated from a woman aged 55-75 years with active or convalescent COVID-19. The CDR3 runs from the conserved cysteine through the conserved F or W. D genes are given only for firm matches. Rows may omit the clone size; those that give it use once, few, many or a size class.

j_call	v_call	d_call	cdr3_length	clone_size	cdr3_aa	cdr3_nt
TRBJ1-3	TRBV11-2	TRBD1	15	NA	CASSFTGGLGNTIYF	TGTGCCAGCAGCTTCACAGGGGGACTTGGAAACACCATATATTTT
TRBJ1-2	TRBV30	TRBD1	14	NA	CAWSVLQGVAGYTF	TGTGCCTGGAGTGTACTTCAGGGGGTGGCTGGCTACACCTTC
TRBJ1-1	TRBV5-1	NA	13	NA	CASSRTANTEAFF	TGCGCCAGCAGCCGGACAGCCAACACTGAAGCTTTCTTT
TRBJ1-1	TRBV2	TRBD1	16	NA	CASSLPGQGLNTEAFF	TGTGCCAGCAGTTTGCCGGGACAGGGCCTGAACACTGAAGCTTTCTTT
TRBJ2-1	TRBV19	TRBD2	14	NA	CASRGLAGDSEQFF	TGTGCCAGTAGGGGACTAGCGGGAGATAGTGAGCAGTTCTTC
TRBJ1-6	TRBV7-9	NA	16	NA	CASSLGNSSYNSPLHF	TGTGCCAGCAGCTTAGGCAATAGCTCCTATAATTCACCCCTCCACTTT
TRBJ2-1	TRBV27	TRBD2	15	NA	CASSLSWLAGGVVFF	TGTGCCAGCAGTTTATCTTGGCTAGCGGGAGGGGTTGTGTTCTTC
TRBJ1-6	TRBV4-1	NA	14	NA	CASSRGEYNSPLHF	TGCGCCAGCAGCCGGGGGGAATATAATTCACCCCTCCACTTT
TRBJ1-2	TRBV7-8	NA	15	NA	CASSLLTGSNYGYTF	TGTGCCAGCAGCCTGTTGACAGGTTCTAACTATGGCTACACCTTC
TRBJ1-2	TRBV2	TRBD1	15	once	CASSEDRGTGGLPTF	TGTGCCAGCAGTGAGGATAGGGGGACAGGGGGCCTCCCCACCTTC
TRBJ1-4	TRBV6-1	NA	14	few	CASSEGPTMEKLFF	TGTGCCAGCAGTGAAGGGCCAACCATGGAAAAACTGTTTTTT
TRBJ1-1	TRBV25-1	NA	13	NA	CASFDRTDTEAFF	TGTGCCAGCTTCGACAGGACTGACACTGAAGCTTTCTTT
TRBJ1-5	TRBV5-1	TRBD1	15	NA	CASSFSGGDNQPQHF	TGCGCCAGCAGCTTCTCAGGGGGTGACAATCAGCCCCAGCATTTT
TRBJ1-3	TRBV30	NA	16	NA	CAWSHGYGGRGNTIYF	TGTGCCTGGAGTCACGGTTATGGGGGCCGGGGAAACACCATATATTTT
TRBJ2-1	TRBV6-1	NA	15	NA	CASSEVTSTHNEQFF	TGTGCCAGCAGTGAAGTTACTTCCACCCACAATGAGCAGTTCTTC
TRBJ2-7	TRBV14	TRBD2	16	few	CASSHDELAAIREQYF	TGTGCCAGCAGCCATGACGAACTAGCGGCAATACGTGAGCAGTACTTC